The 21 T cell receptor beta chains presented below share a single source sample, sequenced in a study of cytomegalovirus exposure and HLA in healthy donors (dated by TCRdb to about 2017). Preparation of the library involved the immunoSEQ multiplex PCR assay. For the multiplex PCR, a mixture combining 60 forward primers for TCR Vbeta segments and 13 reverse primers for TCR Jbeta segments was used. TCRdb limited this immuneACCESS table to in-frame rearrangements with V and J called. A share of clones is missing; checked studies link under half to unresolved V genes, and the rest is unexplained. The sample has roughly 180,000 clones on record, roughly a tenth of them singletons. 1% to 1.5% of the sample is held by the ten biggest clonotypes. The sequencing sample was made of PBMCs. The receptors stem from a woman in her twenties or thirties in good health and CMV-seropositive.

This clone was observed a handful of times. This sequence joins TRBV7-2 and TRBJ2-2, with D possibly being TRBD1 (6 bases). Germline V gene data show CDR1 as SGHTA and CDR2 as FQGNSA. V lost 1 base and J lost 3, with 15 bases in between. This CDR3 is built from 17 residues. CDR3 DNA: TGTGCCAGCAGCTTAGGCACAGGGAGATCGGACACCGGGGAGCTGTTTTTT. Amino acid sequence: CASSLGTGRSDTGELFF.

The chain carries TRBV2 and TRBJ2-3; no clear D gene. Germline V CDR1 and CDR2: SNHLY, FYNNEI. CDR3 length: 12 residues. Trimming removed 7 bases at V and 6 bases at J, with 11 bases between. The chain's CDR3 is CASMSEEDTQYF. The CDR3 region has the DNA TGTGCCAGCATGAGCGAGGAGGATACGCAGTATTTT.

This sequence joins TRBV10-2 and TRBJ1-1; TRBD1 matches at 8 bases. CDR3 length: 16 residues. CDR1 and CDR2 from the germline V gene are WSHSY and SAAADI. Trimming cost V 4 bases and J 0 bases; bases outside gene matches: 7. The CDR3 protein is CASSVDRAGVNTEAFF. CDR3 bases: TGCGCCAGCAGTGTGGACAGGGCGGGGGTGAACACTGAAGCTTTCTTT.

The chain joins TRBV29-1 to TRBJ1-1, with 8 bases that match TRBD1. Germline V gene sequence: CDR1 SQVTM, CDR2 ANQGSEA. The CDR3 loop spans 12 amino acids. CDR3 DNA: TGCAGGACCGGGACAGGAGACACTGAAGCTTTCTTT. This codes for CRTGTGDTEAFF. The full variable domain, rest sourced from reference TRBV29-1 and TRBJ1-1, is SAVISQKPSRDICQRGTSLTIQCQVDSQVTMMFWYRQQPGQSLTLIATANQGSEATYESGFVIDKFPISRPNLTFSTLTVSNMSPEDSSIYLCRTGTGDTEAFFGQGTRLTVV.

This clone was detected only a few times. V usage is TRBV6-6 and J usage is TRBJ2-2; TRBD2 agrees at 7 bases. V lost 5 bases to trimming and J lost 7 bases; unmatched junction nucleotides: 4. The CDR3 length is 13 residues. CDR1 is MNHNY, CDR2 SVGAGI, per germline (reference sequence). CDR3 in amino acids: CASSLLASGELFF. The CDR3 region has the DNA TGTGCCAGCAGTCTACTAGCGAGCGGGGAGCTGTTTTTT.

This clone has a handful of counts. CDR3 DNA sequence: TGTGCCAGCAGTTTGACAGTTAAAGAGACCCAGTACTTC. This codes for CASSLTVKETQYF. The chain combines TRBV6-1 with TRBJ2-5; the D gene is possibly TRBD1 (5 bases). Germline CDR1 MNHNS, CDR2 SASEGT. Trimming took off 5 bases at V and 3 bases at J, with 10 bases between the two ends. This CDR3 has 13 residues.

This clone showed up just a few times. The chain uses TRBV19 and TRBJ1-2; D ambiguous. This CDR3 comprises 15 residues. Germline V gene sequence: CDR1 LNHDA, CDR2 SQIVND (reference sequence). The V and J ends lost 3 bases and 3 bases respectively, with 14 bases between them. The CDR3 DNA sequence: TGTGCCAGTAGTATCCCCGACATATTAGACTATGGCTACACCTTC. Its protein product is CASSIPDILDYGYTF.

This clone showed up just a few times. CDR3 residues: CASKGQGLPNTEAFF. The CDR3 DNA is TGTGCCAGCAAGGGACAGGGTCTACCTAACACTGAAGCTTTCTTT. The J gene is TRBJ1-1, the V gene TRBV28; 9 bases are shared with TRBD1. V was clipped by 7 bases and J by 2 bases; unmatched bases: 8. The CDR3 consists of 15 residues. CDR1 and CDR2 (germline): MDHEN, SYDVKM.

The chain links TRBV29-1 to TRBJ1-2; D perhaps matches TRBD1 (5 bases). The V and J ends lost 0 bases and 8 bases respectively, with 16 bases between them. CDR1 and CDR2 (germline): SQVTM, ANQGSEA. This CDR3 spans 14 amino acids. The CDR3 region is CSVEDPRESRGYTF. The CDR3, as DNA: TGCAGCGTTGAAGACCCCAGGGAAAGTAGGGGCTACACCTTC.

The chain employs TRBV30 and TRBJ2-1, with D hard to call. This CDR3 has 17 residues. Germline CDR1 reads GTSNPN; CDR2 reads SVGIG (reference sequence). Trimming shortened V by 0 bases and J by 8 bases, and 23 bases separated the two germline ends. Here the CDR3 DNA reads TGTGCCTGGAGTGTAACGGAGTCCAAGCGTCCATGCCATGAGCAGTTCTTC. Translation: CAWSVTESKRPCHEQFF.

The V and J genes are TRBV19 and TRBJ2-5; no definite D call. Trimming pared 5 bases from V and 0 bases from J, leaving 4 bases between. The CDR3 contains 12 residues. Germline CDR1 LNHDA, CDR2 SQIVND (reference sequence). The chain's CDR3 is CASSSYQETQYF. The CDR3 coding sequence is TGTGCCAGTAGTTCGTACCAAGAGACCCAGTACTTC.

The J gene is TRBJ2-7, the V gene TRBV15; maybe TRBD1 (6 bases). CDR1 is LNHNV, CDR2 YYDKDF, per germline (reference sequence). Trimming took off 1 base at V and 3 bases at J, with 13 bases between the two ends. The CDR3 is 15 amino acids. The CDR3 loop reads CATSRGDRPFYEQYF. The CDR3 bases are TGTGCCACCAGCAGAGGTGACAGGCCCTTCTACGAGCAGTACTTC.

As DNA, the CDR3 is TGTGCCAGCAGAAACCGGGACAGGAACACTGAAGCTTTCTTT. Amino acid sequence: CASRNRDRNTEAFF. The J gene is TRBJ1-1, the V gene TRBV6-6; TRBD1 aligns across 7 bases. The junction had 5 bases not matched to a gene; V was cut back by 6 bases and J by 1 base. The CDR3 is 14 amino acids. In germline, CDR1 is MNHNY, CDR2 SVGAGI (reference sequence).

The chain is built from TRBV6-5 and TRBJ1-5; 7 nucleotides line up with TRBD1. The trim removed 5 bases at V and 6 bases at J, leaving 7 bases unmatched. The CDR3 loop spans 14 amino acids. Germline V CDR1 and CDR2: MNHEY, SVGAGI. DNA for the CDR3: TGTGCCAGCAGTGACAGGGATTCGAGTCAGCCCCAGCATTTT. This codes for CASSDRDSSQPQHF.

Only a few counts were recorded for this clone. The V call is TRBV15, the J call TRBJ2-7; 7 bases map to TRBD2. This CDR3 has 15 residues. Germline trimming cut 0 bases from V and 5 bases from J; bases unmatched to any gene: 7. CDR1 and CDR2 (germline): LNHNV, YYDKDF (reference sequence). The CDR3 nucleotides read TGTGCCACCAGCAGAGATGGACTAGTGTTCGACGAGCAGTACTTC. This translates into CATSRDGLVFDEQYF.

In this sample, this clone turned up a few times. The rearrangement links TRBV4-1 to TRBJ2-2, with a possible D match to TRBD2 (6 bases). CDR3 length: 14 amino acids. V was cut by 4 bases and J by 7 bases, with 13 bases left in between. Germline V gene lookup returns CDR1 MGHRA and CDR2 YSYEKL. Here the CDR3 reads CASSLNGGNGELFF. The CDR3 DNA sequence: TGCGCCAGCAGCCTCAACGGGGGAAACGGGGAGCTGTTTTTT.

The chain links TRBV19 to TRBJ1-4; TRBD1 aligns across 7 bases. V shed 4 bases, J shed 7 bases, and the junction held 9 bases outside the gene matches. The CDR3 has 15 residues. Germline values: CDR1 LNHDA, CDR2 SQIVND (reference sequence). As DNA, the CDR3 is TGTGCCAGTAGTACGAACAGGGGCGGATCTGAAAAACTGTTTTTT. Translation: CASSTNRGGSEKLFF.

The chain couples TRBV5-1 to TRBJ2-3; no definite D call. This CDR3 spans 16 amino acids. Germline CDR1 reads SGHRS; CDR2 reads YFSETQ. The germline V and J ends were trimmed by 0 bases and 4 bases, with 15 bases remaining between them. The CDR3 spells CASSLGATSISDTQYF. In DNA, the CDR3 is TGCGCCAGCAGCTTGGGGGCCACCTCCATTTCAGATACGCAGTATTTT.

This clone has only a few counts. The rearrangement links TRBV30 to TRBJ2-7, with 7 bases aligning to TRBD1. V trimming: 5 bases; J trimming: 3 bases; junction bases outside the gene matches: 1. The germline V gene has CDR1 GTSNPN and CDR2 SVGIG (reference sequence). This CDR3 region has 11 residues. The CDR3 loop is CAWRDSYEQYF. DNA for the CDR3: TGTGCCTGGCGGGACAGCTACGAGCAGTACTTC.

This clone was observed a handful of times. The chain carries TRBV4-2 and TRBJ2-1, with TRBD2 matching over 9 bases. V lost 4 bases to trimming and J lost 7 bases; unmatched junction nucleotides: 5. There are 14 residues in the CDR3. CDR1 and CDR2 (germline): LGHNA, YNFKEQ. Here the CDR3 DNA reads TGTGCCAGCAGCCCGGGACTAGCCGGGAATGAGCAGTTCTTC. Residues: CASSPGLAGNEQFF.

This chain uses TRBV5-1 with TRBJ2-1; D remains unclear. This CDR3 spans 14 amino acids. V was pared by 1 base and J by 8 bases, with 13 bases between. CDR1 is SGHRS and CDR2 is YFSETQ in the germline V gene. As DNA, the CDR3 is TGCGCCAGCAGCTTGTCACTGGTAACCGATGAGCAGTTCTTC. It translates to CASSLSLVTDEQFF.